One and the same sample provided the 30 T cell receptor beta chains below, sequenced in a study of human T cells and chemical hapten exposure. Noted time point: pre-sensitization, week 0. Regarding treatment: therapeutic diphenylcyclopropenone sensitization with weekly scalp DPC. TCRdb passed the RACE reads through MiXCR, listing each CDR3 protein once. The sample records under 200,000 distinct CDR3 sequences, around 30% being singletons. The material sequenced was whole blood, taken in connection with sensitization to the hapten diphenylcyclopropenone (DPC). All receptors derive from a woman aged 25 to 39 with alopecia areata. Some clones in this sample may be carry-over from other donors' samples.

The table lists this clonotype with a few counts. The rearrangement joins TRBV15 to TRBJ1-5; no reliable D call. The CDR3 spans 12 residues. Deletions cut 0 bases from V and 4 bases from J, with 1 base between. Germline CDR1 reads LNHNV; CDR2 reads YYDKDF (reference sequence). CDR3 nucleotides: TGTGCCACCAGCAGAGATAATCAGCCCCAGCATTTT. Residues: CATSRDNQPQHF.

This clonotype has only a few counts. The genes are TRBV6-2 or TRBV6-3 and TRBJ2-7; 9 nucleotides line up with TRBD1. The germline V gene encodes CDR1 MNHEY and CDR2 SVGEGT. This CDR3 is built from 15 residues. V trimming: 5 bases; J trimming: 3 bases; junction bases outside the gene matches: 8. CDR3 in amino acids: CASSAPGQGLYEQYF. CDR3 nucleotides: TGTGCCAGCAGTGCCCCGGGACAGGGACTCTACGAGCAGTACTTC.

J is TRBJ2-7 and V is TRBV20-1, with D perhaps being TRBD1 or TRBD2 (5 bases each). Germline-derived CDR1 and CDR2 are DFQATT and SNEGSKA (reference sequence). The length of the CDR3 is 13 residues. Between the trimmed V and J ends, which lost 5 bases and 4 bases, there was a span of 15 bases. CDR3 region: CSAAAGTMYEQYF. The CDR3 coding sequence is TGCAGTGCTGCCGCCGGGACGATGTACGAGCAGTACTTC.

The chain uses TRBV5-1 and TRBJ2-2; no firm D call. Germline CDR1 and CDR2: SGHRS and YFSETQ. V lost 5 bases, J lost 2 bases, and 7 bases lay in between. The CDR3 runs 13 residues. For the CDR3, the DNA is TGCGCCAGCAGTGACGGAAACACCGGGGAGCTGTTTTTT. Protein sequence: CASSDGNTGELFF.

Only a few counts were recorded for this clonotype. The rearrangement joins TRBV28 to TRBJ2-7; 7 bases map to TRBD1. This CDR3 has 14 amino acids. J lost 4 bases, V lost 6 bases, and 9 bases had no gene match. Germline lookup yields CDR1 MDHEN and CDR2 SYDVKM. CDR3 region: CASSQGGAAYEQYF. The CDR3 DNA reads TGTGCCAGCAGCCAAGGGGGCGCGGCTTACGAGCAGTACTTC. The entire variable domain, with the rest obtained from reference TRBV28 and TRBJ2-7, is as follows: DVKVTQSSRYLVKRTGEKVFLECVQDMDHENMFWYRQDPGLGLRLIYFSYDVKMKEKGDIPEGYSVSREKKERFSLILESASTNQTSMYLCASSQGGAAYEQYFGPGTRLTVT.

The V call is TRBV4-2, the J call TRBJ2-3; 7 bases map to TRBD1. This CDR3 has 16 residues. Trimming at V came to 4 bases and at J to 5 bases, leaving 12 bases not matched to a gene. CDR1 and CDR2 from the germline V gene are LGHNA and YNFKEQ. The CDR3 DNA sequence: TGTGCCAGCAGCCCGCACAGAACAGGGGCTGGAGATACGCAGTATTTT. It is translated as CASSPHRTGAGDTQYF.

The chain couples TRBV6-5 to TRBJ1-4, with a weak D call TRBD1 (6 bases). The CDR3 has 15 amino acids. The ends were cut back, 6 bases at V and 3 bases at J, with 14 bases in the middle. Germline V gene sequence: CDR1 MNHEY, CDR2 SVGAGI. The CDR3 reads CASRNRQAANEKLFF. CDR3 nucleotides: TGTGCCAGCAGAAACAGACAGGCGGCTAATGAAAAACTGTTTTTT.

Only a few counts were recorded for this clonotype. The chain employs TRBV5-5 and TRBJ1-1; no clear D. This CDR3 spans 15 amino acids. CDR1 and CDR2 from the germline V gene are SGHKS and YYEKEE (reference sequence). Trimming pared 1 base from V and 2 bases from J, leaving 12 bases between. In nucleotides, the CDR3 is TGTGCCAGCAGCTTGATGGGCGCAGCCAACACTGAAGCTTTCTTT. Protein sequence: CASSLMGAANTEAFF.

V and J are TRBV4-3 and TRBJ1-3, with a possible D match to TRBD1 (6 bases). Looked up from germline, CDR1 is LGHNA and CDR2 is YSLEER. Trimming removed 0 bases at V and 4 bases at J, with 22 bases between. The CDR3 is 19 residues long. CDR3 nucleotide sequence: TGCGCCAGCAGCCAAGAGCTCCAGGGGAGTTTGACTGGAGGAAACACCATATATTTT. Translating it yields CASSQELQGSLTGGNTIYF.

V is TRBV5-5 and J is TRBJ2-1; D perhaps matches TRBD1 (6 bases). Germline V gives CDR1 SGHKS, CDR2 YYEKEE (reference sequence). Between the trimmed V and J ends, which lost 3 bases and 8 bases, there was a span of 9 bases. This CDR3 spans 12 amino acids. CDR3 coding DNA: TGTGCCAGCAGCTCCGACAGGTATGAGCAGTTCTTC. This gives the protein CASSSDRYEQFF.

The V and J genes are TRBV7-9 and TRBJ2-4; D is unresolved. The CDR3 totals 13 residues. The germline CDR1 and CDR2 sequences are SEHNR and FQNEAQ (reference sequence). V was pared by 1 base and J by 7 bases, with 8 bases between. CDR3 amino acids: CASSLDLGNIQYF. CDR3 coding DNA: TGTGCCAGCAGCTTAGATCTGGGCAACATTCAGTACTTC.

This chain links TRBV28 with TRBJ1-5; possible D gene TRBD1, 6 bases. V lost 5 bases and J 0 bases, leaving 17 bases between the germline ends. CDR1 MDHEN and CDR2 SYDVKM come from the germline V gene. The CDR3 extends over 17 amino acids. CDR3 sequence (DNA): TGTGCCAGCAGTGAGCGACAGGCCCCTTATAGCAATCAGCCCCAGCATTTT. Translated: CASSERQAPYSNQPQHF.

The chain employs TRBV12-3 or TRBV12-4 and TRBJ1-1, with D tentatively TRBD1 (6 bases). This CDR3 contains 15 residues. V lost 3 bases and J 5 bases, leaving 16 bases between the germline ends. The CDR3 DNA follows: TGTGCCAGCAGTTTTTCCGCCACAGGGCGAACTGAAGCTTTCTTT. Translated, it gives CASSFSATGRTEAFF.

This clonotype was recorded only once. The CDR3 DNA reads TGTGCCAGCAGCTCCAGGGCGACTGAAGCTTTCTTT. Protein sequence: CASSSRATEAFF. This chain uses TRBV7-8 with TRBJ1-1; TRBD1 is a possible D gene (5 bases). Trimming removed 4 bases at V and 5 bases at J, with 8 bases between. This CDR3 contains 12 residues. Germline CDR1 and CDR2: SGHVS and FQNEAQ.

CDR3 protein: CSAAALAGVGETQYF. The CDR3 coding sequence is TGCAGTGCTGCCGCACTAGCGGGAGTAGGGGAGACCCAGTACTTC. This chain joins TRBV20-1 and TRBJ2-5; 11 bases align to TRBD2. The trim removed 5 bases at V and 5 bases at J, leaving 10 bases unmatched. The germline V gene has CDR1 DFQATT and CDR2 SNEGSKA (reference sequence). The CDR3 is made up of 15 amino acids.

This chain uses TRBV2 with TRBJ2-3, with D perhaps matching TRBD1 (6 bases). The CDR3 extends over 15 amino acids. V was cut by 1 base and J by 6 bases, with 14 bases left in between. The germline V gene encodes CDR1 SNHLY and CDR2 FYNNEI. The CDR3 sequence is CASSEGRGSLDTQYF. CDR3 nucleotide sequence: TGTGCCAGCAGTGAAGGCAGGGGCTCCTTGGATACGCAGTATTTT.

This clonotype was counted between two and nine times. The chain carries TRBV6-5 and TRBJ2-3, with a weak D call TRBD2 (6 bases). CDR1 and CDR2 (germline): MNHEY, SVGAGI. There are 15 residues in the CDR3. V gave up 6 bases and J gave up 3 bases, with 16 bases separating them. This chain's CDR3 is CASRSPGERTDTQYF. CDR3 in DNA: TGTGCCAGCAGATCCCCGGGGGAGAGGACAGATACGCAGTATTTT.

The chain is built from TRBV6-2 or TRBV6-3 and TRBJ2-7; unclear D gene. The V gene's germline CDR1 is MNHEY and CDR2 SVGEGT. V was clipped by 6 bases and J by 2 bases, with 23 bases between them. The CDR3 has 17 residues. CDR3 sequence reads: CASRERTSKRRAYEQYF. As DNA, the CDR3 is TGTGCCAGCAGAGAACGTACAAGTAAAAGGAGAGCCTACGAGCAGTACTTC.

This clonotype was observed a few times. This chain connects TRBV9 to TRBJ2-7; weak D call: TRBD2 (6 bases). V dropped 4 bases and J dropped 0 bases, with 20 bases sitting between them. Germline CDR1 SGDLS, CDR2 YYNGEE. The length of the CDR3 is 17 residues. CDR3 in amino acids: CASSPRTGVGSSYEQYF. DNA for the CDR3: TGTGCCAGCAGCCCCCGGACGGGAGTCGGGAGCTCCTACGAGCAGTACTTC.

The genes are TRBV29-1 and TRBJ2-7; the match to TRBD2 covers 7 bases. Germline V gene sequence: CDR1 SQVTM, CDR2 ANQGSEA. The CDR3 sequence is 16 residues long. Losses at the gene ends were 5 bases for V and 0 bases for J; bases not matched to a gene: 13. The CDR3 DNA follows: TGCAGCGTTTGGGAGCGGGGCGGACCTCTCTCCTACGAGCAGTACTTC. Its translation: CSVWERGGPLSYEQYF.

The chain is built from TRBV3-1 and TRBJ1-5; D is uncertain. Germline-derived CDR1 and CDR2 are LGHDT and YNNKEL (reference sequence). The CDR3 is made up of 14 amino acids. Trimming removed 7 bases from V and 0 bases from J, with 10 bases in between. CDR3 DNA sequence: TGTGCCAGCAACCCAGACAATAGCAATCAGCCCCAGCATTTT. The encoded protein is CASNPDNSNQPQHF. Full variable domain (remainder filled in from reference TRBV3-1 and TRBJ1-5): DTAVSQTPKYLVTQMGNDKSIKCEQNLGHDTMYWYKQDSKKFLKIMFSYNNKELIINETVPNRFSPKSPDKAHLNLHINSLELGDSAVYFCASNPDNSNQPQHFGDGTRLSIL.

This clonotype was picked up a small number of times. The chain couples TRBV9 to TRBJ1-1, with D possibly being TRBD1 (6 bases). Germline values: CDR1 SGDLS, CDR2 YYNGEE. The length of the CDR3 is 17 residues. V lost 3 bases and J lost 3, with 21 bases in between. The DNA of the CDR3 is TGTGCCAGCAGCGAAAGAGGGGACAACTTAGGCTACACTGAAGCTTTCTTT. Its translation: CASSERGDNLGYTEAFF.

CDR3 DNA sequence: TGCAGCGTACGAGGTGGCTCCTACAATGAGCAGTTCTTC. It yields the protein CSVRGGSYNEQFF. The V gene is TRBV29-1, the J gene TRBJ2-1, with D uncertain. Trimming pared 6 bases from V and 0 bases from J, leaving 9 bases between. This CDR3 region has 13 residues. Germline V gene lookup returns CDR1 SQVTM and CDR2 ANQGSEA.

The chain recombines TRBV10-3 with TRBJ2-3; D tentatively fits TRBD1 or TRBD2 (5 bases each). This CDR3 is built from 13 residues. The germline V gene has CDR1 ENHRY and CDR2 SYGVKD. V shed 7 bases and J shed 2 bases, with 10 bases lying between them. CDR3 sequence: CAITSGHTDTQYF. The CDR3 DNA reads TGTGCCATCACGAGCGGACACACAGATACGCAGTATTTT.

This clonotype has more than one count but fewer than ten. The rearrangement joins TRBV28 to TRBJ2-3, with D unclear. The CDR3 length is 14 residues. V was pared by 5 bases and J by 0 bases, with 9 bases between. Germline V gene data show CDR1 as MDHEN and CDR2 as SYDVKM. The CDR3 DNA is TGTGCCAGCAGTGAACTTCCTAGCACAGATACGCAGTATTTT. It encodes CASSELPSTDTQYF.

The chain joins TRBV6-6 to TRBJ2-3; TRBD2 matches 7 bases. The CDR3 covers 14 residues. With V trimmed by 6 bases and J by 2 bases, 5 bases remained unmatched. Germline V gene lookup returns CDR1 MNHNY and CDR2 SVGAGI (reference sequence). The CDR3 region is CASRPAGLTDTQYF. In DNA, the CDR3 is TGTGCCAGCAGGCCAGCGGGGCTCACAGATACGCAGTATTTT.

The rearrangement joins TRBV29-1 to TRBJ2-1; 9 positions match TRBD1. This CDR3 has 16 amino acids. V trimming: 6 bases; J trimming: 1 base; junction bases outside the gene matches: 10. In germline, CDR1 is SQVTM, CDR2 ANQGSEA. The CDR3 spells CSVASGTGLSYNEQFF. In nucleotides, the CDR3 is TGCAGCGTCGCCTCCGGGACAGGGTTGTCCTACAATGAGCAGTTCTTC.

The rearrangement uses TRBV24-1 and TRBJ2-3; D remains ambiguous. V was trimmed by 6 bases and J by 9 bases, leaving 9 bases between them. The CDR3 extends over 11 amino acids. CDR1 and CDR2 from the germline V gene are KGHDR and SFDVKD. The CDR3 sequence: CATSWAETQYF. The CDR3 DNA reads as TGTGCCACCAGTTGGGCTGAGACGCAGTATTTT.

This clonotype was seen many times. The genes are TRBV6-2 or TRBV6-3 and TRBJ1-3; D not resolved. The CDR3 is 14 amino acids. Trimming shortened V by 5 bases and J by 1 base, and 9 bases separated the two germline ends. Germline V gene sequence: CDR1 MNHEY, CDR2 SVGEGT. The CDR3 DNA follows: TGTGCCAGCAGTCCGACTGCTTCTGGAAACACCATATATTTT. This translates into CASSPTASGNTIYF.

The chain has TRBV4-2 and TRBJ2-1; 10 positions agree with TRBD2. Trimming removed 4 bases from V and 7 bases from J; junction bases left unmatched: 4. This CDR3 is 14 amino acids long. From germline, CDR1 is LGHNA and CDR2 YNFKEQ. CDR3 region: CASSPQRGGNEQFF. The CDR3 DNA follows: TGTGCCAGCAGCCCTCAGCGGGGGGGGAATGAGCAGTTCTTC.